This TCR beta chain derives from a study of T cell clonality in common variable immunodeficiency. Germline-derived CDR1 and CDR2 are MNHNS and SASEGT. This CDR3 is built from 19 residues. V lost 2 bases, J lost 0 bases, and 20 bases lay in between. TCRdb's table, derived via immunoSEQ multiplex PCR, lists solely in-frame clones and lacks some. This sample carries fewer than 20,000 clones, none of them present only once. About this clone: Its antigen remains unidentified. The read ends 3 residues shy of where the CDR3 ends; the end is completed using the germline J gene.

Broader study findings: Fewer deletions and N-nucleotide insertions were reportedly seen in common variable immunodeficiency TCR beta sequences.

The chain carries TRBV6-1 and TRBJ2-1, with D maybe TRBD1 (6 bases). Sequencing was performed on peripheral blood mononuclear cells. The sequence came from a human donor with common variable immunodeficiency. This CDR3 reads CASSEKGPGHQSSYNEQFF. Partial CDR3 DNA: TGTGCCAGCAGTGAAAAGGGCCCGGGACACCAAAGCTCCTACAATGAG.